The 17 T cell receptor beta chains reported below all come from one sample, sequenced in a study of blood T cell repertoires in COVID-19 (dated by TCRdb to about 2020). Receptor amplification or capture employed the immunoSEQ multiplex PCR assay. TCRdb stores this immuneACCESS table with in-frame sequences only. Part of the clones is absent; in the studies checked, under half of the shortfall reflects unresolved V genes, and no reason is known for the rest. The sample yields a few hundred thousand clones; over 80% were counted once. The leading ten clones occupy approximately 1.2% of the sample. The specimen was PBMCs or T cells enriched from blood (not recorded which). All receptors derive from a human donor in a cohort exposed to, infected with or recovered from COVID-19 (not recorded which). The donor label of this sample is uncertain.

The chain joins TRBV4-2 to TRBJ1-2; 8 bases map to TRBD1. This CDR3 has 14 amino acids. In germline, CDR1 is LGHNA, CDR2 YNFKEQ. V lost 3 bases to trimming and J lost 6 bases; unmatched junction nucleotides: 6. The CDR3 sequence is CASSQTGAWDGYTF. DNA of the CDR3: TGTGCCAGCAGCCAGACAGGGGCCTGGGATGGCTACACCTTC.

CDR3 bases: TGTGCCAGCAGCCGGGGACAGGGGAATTTTAACACTGAAGCTTTCTTT. Translating it yields CASSRGQGNFNTEAFF. This chain connects TRBV7-9 to TRBJ1-1; 10 bases line up with TRBD1. J was trimmed by 2 bases and V by 5 bases; bases with no gene match: 8. CDR3 length: 16 residues. Germline V gives CDR1 SEHNR, CDR2 FQNEAQ (reference sequence). The full variable domain, rest sourced from reference TRBV7-9 and TRBJ1-1, is DTGVSQNPRHKITKRGQNVTFRCDPISEHNRLYWYRQTLGQGPEFLTYFQNEAQLEKSRLLSDRFSAERPKGSFSTLEIQRTEQGDSAMYLCASSRGQGNFNTEAFFGQGTRLTVV.

The chain uses TRBV5-1 and TRBJ1-1; D unresolved. V was shortened by 0 bases and J by 3 bases, with 6 bases between the two germline ends. Germline CDR1 SGHRS, CDR2 YFSETQ. The CDR3 is made up of 13 amino acids. CDR3 in amino acids: CASSLEADTEAFF. The CDR3 region has the DNA TGCGCCAGCAGCTTGGAGGCGGACACTGAAGCTTTCTTT.

This chain uses TRBV19 with TRBJ1-3; D may be TRBD1 (5 bases). Germline assignment: CDR1 LNHDA and CDR2 SQIVND (reference sequence). The length of the CDR3 is 16 residues. The V end was cut by 10 bases, the J end by 0 bases, with 19 bases between. The CDR3 sequence: CATKGGAIRSGNTIYF. Written as DNA, the CDR3 is TGTGCCACTAAAGGTGGGGCTATCCGCTCTGGAAACACCATATATTTT.

The gene calls are TRBV19 and TRBJ2-2, with 13 bases matching TRBD2. Germline lookup yields CDR1 LNHDA and CDR2 SQIVND (reference sequence). The CDR3 covers 16 residues. Germline trimming cut 1 base from V and 10 bases from J; bases unmatched to any gene: 6. In DNA form, the CDR3 reads TGTGCCAGTAGTATAGCCCCCGGACTAGCGGGGGAGGAGCTGTTTTTT. Its protein product is CASSIAPGLAGEELFF. Drawing the rest from reference TRBV19 and TRBJ2-2, the complete variable domain is DGGITQSPKYLFRKEGQNVTLSCEQNLNHDAMYWYRQDPGQGLRLIYYSQIVNDFQKGDIAEGYSVSREKKESFPLTVTSAQKNPTAFYLCASSIAPGLAGEELFFGEGSRLTVL.

This chain links TRBV2 with TRBJ2-1; TRBD2 might be the D (5 bases). V was trimmed by 6 bases and J by 10 bases, leaving 13 bases between them. CDR1 and CDR2 from the germline V gene are SNHLY and FYNNEI. CDR3 length: 12 residues. The CDR3 sequence is CASRDRGNEQFF. The CDR3 DNA sequence: TGTGCCAGCAGGGACCGAGGGAACGAGCAGTTCTTC.

The chain links TRBV2 to TRBJ1-6; possibly TRBD1 for D (5 bases). There are 15 residues in the CDR3. V was pared by 2 bases and J by 5 bases, with 10 bases between. Germline CDR1 reads SNHLY; CDR2 reads FYNNEI. The CDR3 DNA follows: TGTGCCAGCAGTGAAATCTGGGGGGATAATTCACCCCTCCACTTT. Translated: CASSEIWGDNSPLHF.

The gene calls are TRBV10-1 and TRBJ2-4; 7 nucleotides align to TRBD2. Losses at the gene ends were 10 bases for V and 3 bases for J; bases not matched to a gene: 6. In germline, CDR1 is WNHNN, CDR2 SYGVQD (reference sequence). The length of the CDR3 is 13 residues. CDR3 region: CATRPGGKNIQYF. The CDR3 DNA reads as TGCGCCACTCGACCGGGGGGCAAAAACATTCAGTACTTC.

The DNA of the CDR3 is TGTGCCAGCTCACCACGACAGGGGGGAAGTAACTATGGCTACACCTTC. The encoded protein is CASSPRQGGSNYGYTF. V gene TRBV18 combines with J gene TRBJ1-2, with 9 bases fitting TRBD1. Germline lookup yields CDR1 KGHSH and CDR2 LQKENI. J was trimmed by 1 base and V by 1 base; bases with no gene match: 4. This CDR3 contains 16 residues.

V and J are TRBV10-1 and TRBJ1-6; 10 nucleotides match TRBD1. Germline CDR1 is WNHNN and CDR2 is SYGVQD (reference sequence). Unmatched junction bases numbered 11, after V lost 8 bases and J lost 10 bases. The CDR3 consists of 15 residues. The CDR3 DNA follows: TGCGCCAGCGGCCAAAGGACAGGGGGAGGCTCACCCCTCCACTTT. Translating gives CASGQRTGGGSPLHF.

The chain is built from TRBV7-9 and TRBJ1-2; D remains unclear. V lost 6 bases and J 8 bases, leaving 19 bases between the germline ends. The CDR3 loop spans 14 amino acids. Germline values: CDR1 SEHNR, CDR2 FQNEAQ (reference sequence). The DNA for the CDR3 is TGTGCCAGCAGGAACGCCGGGAGCTACGGGGGCTACACCTTC. Encoded protein: CASRNAGSYGGYTF.

This chain joins TRBV2 and TRBJ1-5; D ambiguous. V lost 5 bases to trimming and J lost 1 base, with 9 bases between them. Germline assignment: CDR1 SNHLY and CDR2 FYNNEI. CDR3 length: 14 residues. The CDR3 loop reads CASSPQRSNQPQHF. In nucleotides, the CDR3 is TGTGCCAGCAGTCCCCAGAGGAGCAATCAGCCCCAGCATTTT.

This clone occurred a few times. The rearrangement joins TRBV6-2 or TRBV6-3 to TRBJ1-5; TRBD1 is a possible D gene (5 bases). This CDR3 is built from 15 residues. Trimming took off 5 bases at V and 0 bases at J, with 11 bases between the two ends. Germline loops: CDR1 MNHEY, CDR2 SVGEGT. The CDR3 DNA reads TGTGCCAGCAGTAGAGGACACTTTAGCAATCAGCCCCAGCATTTT. Residues: CASSRGHFSNQPQHF.

This chain links TRBV6-2 or TRBV6-3 with TRBJ1-5; 7 bases map to TRBD1. The V gene end was trimmed by 5 bases and the J gene end by 1 base; junction bases not matched to a gene: 5. Germline CDR1 is MNHEY and CDR2 is SVGEGT. This CDR3 comprises 15 residues. The CDR3 loop reads CASSQPTGSNQPQHF. The CDR3 coding sequence is TGTGCCAGCAGTCAACCGACAGGGAGCAATCAGCCCCAGCATTTT.

The chain is built from TRBV19 and TRBJ2-1, with D possibly being TRBD2 (6 bases). The V and J ends lost 3 bases and 1 base respectively, with 10 bases between them. This CDR3 spans 15 amino acids. Germline V gives CDR1 LNHDA, CDR2 SQIVND (reference sequence). CDR3 sequence: CASSMRDTSYNEQFF. The CDR3, as DNA: TGTGCCAGTAGTATGCGGGATACTTCCTACAATGAGCAGTTCTTC.

This sequence joins TRBV6-5 and TRBJ2-7; possible D gene TRBD2, 7 bases. The germline gives CDR1 MNHEY, CDR2 SVGAGI. This CDR3 spans 15 amino acids. Between the trimmed V and J ends, which lost 7 bases and 6 bases, there was a span of 22 bases. CDR3 sequence reads: CASIMGGGPSSEQYF. CDR3 coding DNA: TGTGCCAGCATCATGGGGGGGGGCCCATCTTCCGAGCAGTACTTC.

This clone appeared a single time. J is TRBJ2-7 and V is TRBV7-2, with TRBD2 matching over 10 bases. J was trimmed by 5 bases and V by 4 bases; bases with no gene match: 8. Germline CDR1 SGHTA, CDR2 FQGNSA. The length of the CDR3 is 15 residues. CDR3 nucleotide sequence: TGTGCCAGCAGCTCGAACAGCGGGGGGGACAACGAGCAGTACTTC. Its protein is CASSSNSGGDNEQYF. The full variable domain, completed using reference TRBV7-2 and TRBJ2-7, is GAGVSQSPSNKVTEKGKDVELRCDPISGHTALYWYRQSLGQGLEFLIYFQGNSAPDKSGLPSDRFSAERTGGSVSTLTIQRTQQEDSAVYLCASSSNSGGDNEQYFGPGTRLTVT.